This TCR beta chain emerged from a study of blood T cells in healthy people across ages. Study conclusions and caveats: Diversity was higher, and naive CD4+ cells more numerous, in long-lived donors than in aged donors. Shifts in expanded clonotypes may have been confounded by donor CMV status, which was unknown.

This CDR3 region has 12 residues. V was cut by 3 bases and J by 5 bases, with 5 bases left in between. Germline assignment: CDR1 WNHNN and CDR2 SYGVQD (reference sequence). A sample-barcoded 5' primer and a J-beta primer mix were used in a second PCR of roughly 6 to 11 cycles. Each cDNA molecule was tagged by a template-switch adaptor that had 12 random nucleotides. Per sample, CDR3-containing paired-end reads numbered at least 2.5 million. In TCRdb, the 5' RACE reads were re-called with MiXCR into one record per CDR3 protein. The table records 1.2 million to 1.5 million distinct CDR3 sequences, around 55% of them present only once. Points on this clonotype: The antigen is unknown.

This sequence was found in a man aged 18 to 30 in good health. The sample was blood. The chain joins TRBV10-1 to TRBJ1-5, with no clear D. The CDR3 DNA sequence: TGCGCCAGCAGTGATCTCGATCAGCCCCAGCATTTT. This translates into CASSDLDQPQHF.